The 17 T cell receptor beta chains below come from one sample, sequenced in a study of T cell responses to AZD1222 COVID-19 vaccine (dated by TCRdb to the early 2020s). The time point label of this sample denotes: baseline before first vaccination. Explained via the paper, the treatment or condition label denotes: meningococcal conjugate vaccine given as trial control. Preparation of the library involved the immunoSEQ multiplex PCR assay. TCRdb obtained this table from immuneACCESS and retained in-frame rearrangements with V and J assigned. These tables miss some clones; where compared with another copy, unresolved V genes account for less than half of the shortfall, and the remainder is unexplained. In this sample the table shows around 110,000 clones, approximately 83% of which occur a single time. Together, the top ten hold 3% to 4.5% of the sample. Sequencing used peripheral blood, obtained on day 0 of MenACWY control vaccination. These receptors came from an adult in good health.

J is TRBJ1-5 and V is TRBV7-2, with 7 bases identical to TRBD1. The CDR3 covers 15 residues. V shed 2 bases, J shed 2 bases, and the junction held 3 bases outside the gene matches. Germline CDR1 and CDR2: SGHTA and FQGNSA. CDR3 amino acids: CASSLRQGGNQPQHF. The CDR3 DNA sequence: TGTGCCAGCAGCTTAAGACAGGGAGGCAATCAGCCCCAGCATTTT.

This rearrangement joins TRBV7-6 to TRBJ1-1, with unresolved D. Germline V CDR1 and CDR2: SGHVS, FNYEAQ. V was cut by 5 bases and J by 5 bases, with 6 bases left in between. The CDR3 runs 11 residues. The CDR3, as DNA: TGTGCCAGCAGCCTAGGGACTGAAGCTTTCTTT. Its protein is CASSLGTEAFF.

The CDR3 DNA reads TGTGCCAGCAGCCGGGGACAGGGGTTTTCACCCCTCCACTTT. Translating gives CASSRGQGFSPLHF. The rearrangement links TRBV3-1 (or the pseudogene TRBV3-2) to TRBJ1-6, with 10 bases aligning to TRBD1. CDR1 is LGHDT, CDR2 YNNKEL, per germline (reference sequence). This CDR3 contains 14 residues. Trimming took 4 bases from V and 9 from J; bases not matched to a gene: 3.

The chain recombines TRBV7-9 with TRBJ1-3; 12 nucleotides match TRBD1. After removal of 5 bases from V and 4 bases from J, the junction contained 6 bases not matched to a gene. Per the germline V gene, CDR1 is SEHNR and CDR2 is FQNEAQ (reference sequence). The CDR3 extends over 16 amino acids. The CDR3 here is CASSPRGQGAGNTIYF. Written as DNA, the CDR3 is TGTGCCAGCAGCCCCAGGGGACAGGGGGCCGGAAACACCATATATTTT.

The sample holds one count of this clone. The V and J genes are TRBV5-5 and TRBJ2-1, with TRBD1 matching 10 bases. Trimming removed 6 bases from V and 10 bases from J; junction bases left unmatched: 16. The germline V gene has CDR1 SGHKS and CDR2 YYEKEE (reference sequence). This CDR3 contains 16 residues. The CDR3, as DNA: TGTGCCAGCACCCCGGATGGGACAGGGGCCTTTAGAGAGCAGTTCTTC. This encodes CASTPDGTGAFREQFF.

In its sample, this clone was seen once. V is TRBV25-1 and J is TRBJ1-4, with D possibly matching TRBD1 (6 bases). There are 16 residues in the CDR3. CDR1 is MGHDK and CDR2 is SYGVNS in the germline V gene. Trimming removed 1 base at V and 4 bases at J, with 13 bases between. The CDR3 DNA reads TGTGCCAGCAGTGAATCCGGCCAGGGGCTTAATGAAAAACTGTTTTTT. As protein: CASSESGQGLNEKLFF.

V gene TRBV7-9 combines with J gene TRBJ2-2, with D hard to call. The CDR3 has 13 amino acids. The V gene lost 2 bases and the J gene lost 0 bases, with 1 base spanning the gap. Germline V lookup: CDR1 SEHNR, CDR2 FQNEAQ (reference sequence). For the CDR3, the DNA is TGTGCCAGCAGCTTATCGAACACCGGGGAGCTGTTTTTT. Amino acid sequence: CASSLSNTGELFF.

In this sample, this clone turned up a few times. The rearrangement links TRBV4-1 to TRBJ2-7; D is possibly TRBD1 (5 bases). The germline V gene has CDR1 MGHRA and CDR2 YSYEKL. The germline V and J ends were trimmed by 7 bases and 3 bases, with 16 bases remaining between them. There are 14 residues in the CDR3. The CDR3 region is CASNIGVGDYEQYF. The CDR3 DNA sequence: TGCGCCAGCAATATAGGGGTTGGTGACTACGAGCAGTACTTC.

This chain joins TRBV5-1 and TRBJ2-3; a weak D match, TRBD2 (6 bases). Germline CDR1 SGHRS, CDR2 YFSETQ. The CDR3 is 16 amino acids. Between the trimmed V and J ends, which lost 0 bases and 3 bases, there was a span of 14 bases. CDR3 coding DNA: TGCGCCAGCAGCTTGGGCACGGGGGTTGATACAGATACGCAGTATTTT. Protein product: CASSLGTGVDTDTQYF.

The CDR3 sequence is CASKGTRGRYNEQFF. The CDR3 DNA reads as TGTGCCAGCAAGGGAACGCGGGGGCGCTACAATGAGCAGTTCTTC. This chain joins TRBV28 and TRBJ2-1, with TRBD2 as a possible D gene (7 bases). This CDR3 region has 15 residues. V lost 7 bases, J lost 3 bases, and 16 bases lay in between. Germline V gene lookup returns CDR1 MDHEN and CDR2 SYDVKM. Looking up the rest from reference TRBV28 and TRBJ2-1 gives the full variable domain: DVKVTQSSRYLVKRTGEKVFLECVQDMDHENMFWYRQDPGLGLRLIYFSYDVKMKEKGDIPEGYSVSREKKERFSLILESASTNQTSMYLCASKGTRGRYNEQFFGPGTRLTVL.

This chain links TRBV9 with TRBJ1-1; D ambiguous. The CDR3 totals 14 residues. Germline assignment: CDR1 SGDLS and CDR2 YYNGEE. V was trimmed by 0 bases and J by 1 base, leaving 7 bases between them. The CDR3 region has the DNA TGTGCCAGCAGCGTAGTGGGCCCGAACACTGAAGCTTTCTTT. Residues: CASSVVGPNTEAFF.

J is TRBJ2-3 and V is TRBV7-3, with 7 bases matching TRBD1. The CDR3 consists of 15 residues. Germline loops: CDR1 SGHTA, CDR2 FQGTGA. After removal of 3 bases from V and 2 bases from J, the junction contained 5 bases not matched to a gene. The chain's CDR3 is CASSLEQGITDTQYF. The CDR3 bases are TGTGCCAGCAGCTTGGAACAGGGGATCACAGATACGCAGTATTTT.

The V call is TRBV11-2, the J call TRBJ1-2, with a tentative D call TRBD1 (6 bases). CDR1 and CDR2 (germline): SGHAT, FQNNGV. The length of the CDR3 is 13 residues. V lost 0 bases and J 7 bases, leaving 9 bases between the germline ends. The CDR3 loop is CASSLEGASGYTF. CDR3 sequence (DNA): TGTGCCAGCAGCTTAGAGGGGGCGAGTGGCTACACCTTC.

The CDR3 DNA is TGTGCCAGCAGTGTTCGGGCCTATAACTATGGCTACACCTTC. The encoded protein is CASSVRAYNYGYTF. The genes are TRBV28 and TRBJ1-2; D remains ambiguous. Trimming removed 5 bases at V and 1 base at J, with 11 bases between. The CDR3 runs 14 residues. Germline V lookup: CDR1 MDHEN, CDR2 SYDVKM.

V and J are TRBV10-3 and TRBJ1-6, with 9 bases identical to TRBD1. CDR3 length: 15 residues. CDR1 is ENHRY, CDR2 SYGVKD, per germline. V was clipped by 4 bases and J by 7 bases; unmatched bases: 5. The chain's CDR3 is CAISGDRDWNSPLHF. Here the CDR3 DNA reads TGTGCCATCAGTGGGGACAGGGACTGGAATTCACCCCTCCACTTT.

The chain uses TRBV5-1 and TRBJ1-1, with D perhaps TRBD1 (6 bases). Germline CDR1 reads SGHRS; CDR2 reads YFSETQ. The ends were cut back, 4 bases at V and 4 bases at J, with 23 bases in the middle. The CDR3 has 17 residues. The CDR3 region has the DNA TGCGCCAGCAGCAATACTCCCTTCTCCGACAGGACCACTGAAGCTTTCTTT. This sequence encodes CASSNTPFSDRTTEAFF.

The rearrangement joins TRBV19 to TRBJ2-5; weak D call: TRBD2 (5 bases). Germline loops: CDR1 LNHDA, CDR2 SQIVND (reference sequence). The ends were cut back, 0 bases at V and 5 bases at J, with 13 bases in the middle. The CDR3 is 15 residues long. The CDR3: CASSIEAREHETQYF. CDR3 coding DNA: TGTGCCAGTAGTATAGAAGCGAGGGAACACGAGACCCAGTACTTC.